This is a list of T cell receptor beta chains from one sample in a study of shared clonotypes between healthy human individuals. Measured with immunoSEQ multiplex PCR; TCRdb has only the in-frame clones, and not every one. The data show 2 million to 3 million clones, 80% to 95% seen once. Sequences were obtained from naive CD4+ T cells from PBMCs. The receptor set was obtained from a man between 18 and 29 years old in good health. Some clones in this sample may be carry-over from other donors' samples. CDR3s include the opening cysteine and the closing phenylalanine or tryptophan. A D gene is named only where the DNA matches it firmly. Not all rows give a size; the values are once, few, many and, for expanded clones, a class.

clone_size j_call d_call v_call cdr3_nt cdr3_aa
. TRBJ1-2 . TRBV2 TGTGCCAGCAGTGATAACTTACGGGAGTTGGGCTACACCTTC CASSDNLRELGYTF
. TRBJ1-1 . TRBV28 TGTGCCAGCAGGCCCCCCAAGGTCAGTCTGAACACTGAAGCTTTCTTT CASRPPKVSLNTEAFF
. TRBJ2-5 . TRBV20-1 TGCAGTGCGGTCCTCCAAGAGACCCAGTACTTC CSAVLQETQYF
once TRBJ2-5 TRBD2 TRBV28 TGTGCCAGCAGTTCCCCTTCCGCGGGAGAAGAGACCCAGTACTTC CASSSPSAGEETQYF
. TRBJ1-1 . TRBV5-8 TGTGCCAGCAGCTTGGATGGGACACAGAACACTGAAGCTTTCTTT CASSLDGTQNTEAFF
. TRBJ2-5 TRBD2 TRBV7-2 TGTGCCAGCAGCTCCGGACTAGCGGGAGGAGAGACCCAGTACTTC CASSSGLAGGETQYF
. TRBJ1-2 . TRBV6-1 TGTGCCGGCAGGGTTCCGATGGCAGGGTTTGGCTACACCTTC CAGRVPMAGFGYTF
. TRBJ2-3 . TRBV11-2 TGTGCCAGCAGGGTGGGAAGTTTAGATACGCAGTATTTT CASRVGSLDTQYF
. TRBJ2-7 TRBD1 TRBV4-3 TGCGCCAGCAGCCTCAACGGACAGGGGACCGACGAGCAGTACTTC CASSLNGQGTDEQYF
. TRBJ1-4 . TRBV4-1 TGCGCCAGCAGCGAAGCGACAACTAATGAAAAACTGTTTTTT CASSEATTNEKLFF
. TRBJ1-1 . TRBV28 TGTGGCACAAGGAGGGTAAGGGCTTTCTTT CGTRRVRAFF
. TRBJ2-7 TRBD1 TRBV28 TGTGCCAGCAGTTTACGGACAGGGGTGAGCGAGCAGTACTTC CASSLRTGVSEQYF
few TRBJ2-2 . TRBV9 TGTGCCAGCAGCGTAGGTGGGGCCGGGGAGCTGTTTTTT CASSVGGAGELFF
. TRBJ2-4 TRBD2 TRBV11-1 TGTGCCAGCAGCTTAGAGGCTAGCGGGAGGTGGAACATTCAGTACTTC CASSLEASGRWNIQYF
. TRBJ1-1 TRBD1 TRBV5-4 TGTGCCAGCAGACCGGGACAGGGGAACACTGAAGCTTTCTTT CASRPGQGNTEAFF
. TRBJ1-1 . TRBV5-1 TGCGCCAGCAGCTTGGCGACAGGTGCTTACACTGAAGCTTTCTTT CASSLATGAYTEAFF
. TRBJ1-1 . TRBV5-1 TGCGCCAGCAACCGCGGGGCCGCATCGAACACTGAAGCTTTCTTT CASNRGAASNTEAFF
. TRBJ2-7 TRBD1 TRBV6-1 TGTGCCAGCAGCCCGGACAGGGGCTCCTCCTACGAGCAGTACTTC CASSPDRGSSYEQYF
. TRBJ1-4 . TRBV28 TGTGCCAGCAGTCCTGCGGGGCTCAATGAAAAACTGTTTTTT CASSPAGLNEKLFF
. TRBJ1-4 TRBD1 TRBV15 TGTGCCACCAGCAGAGAGGTGGTTTGGGGGACAGGGGTTAGGGCTAATGAAAAACTGTTTTTT CATSREVVWGTGVRANEKLFF
. TRBJ1-5 . TRBV9 TGTGCCAGCAGCGTAGGGCAGGTCAATCAGCCCCAGCATTTT CASSVGQVNQPQHF
. TRBJ1-4 . TRBV14 TGTGCCAGCAGCGACTGGACATCCGGAAATGAAAAACTGTTTTTT CASSDWTSGNEKLFF
. TRBJ1-1 . TRBV19 TGTGCCAGTAGTCCTCCCTCGGCAGGGAACACTGAAGCTTTCTTT CASSPPSAGNTEAFF
. TRBJ2-1 . TRBV2 TGTGCCAGCAGTGAAGCGACCCCAGGGATCAATGAGCAGTTCTTC CASSEATPGINEQFF
. TRBJ2-3 . TRBV7-3 TGTGCCAGCAGCTTAACCCGGGGGGCGGATACGCAGTATTTT CASSLTRGADTQYF
. TRBJ1-5 TRBD1 TRBV2 TGTGCCAGCAGGGGGGACAGCGGGAGGGCCCAGCATTTT CASRGDSGRAQHF
. TRBJ2-3 . TRBV10-3 TGTGCCATCAGTGGTGGCCTAAGCACAGATACGCAGTATTTT CAISGGLSTDTQYF
. TRBJ2-2 TRBD1 TRBV28 TGTGCCAGCAGTCCGGACAGGACCGGGGAGCTGTTTTTT CASSPDRTGELFF
once TRBJ2-2 . TRBV2 TGTGCCAGCAGTGGAGGGAATTCTATTCTCGGTACCGGGGAGCTGTTTTTT CASSGGNSILGTGELFF
. TRBJ2-3 . TRBV29-1 TGCAGCGTTGTTGACAGCCCAGATACGCAGTATTTT CSVVDSPDTQYF
. TRBJ1-1 . TRBV19 TGTGCCAGTAGCGCAGGGAAAAGGCACACTGAAGCTTTCTTT CASSAGKRHTEAFF
. TRBJ2-2 . TRBV7-3 TGTGCCAGCAGCTTAGGATTGGACACCGGGGAGCTGTTTTTT CASSLGLDTGELFF
few TRBJ1-2 . TRBV28 TGTGCCACCACCTTGGGGGCTCTCCGAGGCTACACCTTC CATTLGALRGYTF
. TRBJ2-2 . TRBV2 TGTGCCAGCAGTGATCGGGGGCCCACCGGGGAGCTGTTTTTT CASSDRGPTGELFF
. TRBJ2-7 . TRBV28 TGTGCCAGCAGTTTCCGGGGCCCGAGAGAGCAGTACTTC CASSFRGPREQYF
. TRBJ2-7 . TRBV9 TGTGCCAGCAGCGTAGGACAGCAGTCGGGCGAGCAGTACTTC CASSVGQQSGEQYF
. TRBJ2-1 . TRBV6-5 TGTGCCAGCAGTTATAAGGCCCGGGGCCCCGAGATCTTC CASSYKARGPEIF
. TRBJ1-5 . TRBV28 TGTGCCAGCAGGTCCCTATCCTGGGCCGGAACCCAGGATCAGCCCCAGCATTTT CASRSLSWAGTQDQPQHF
. TRBJ2-5 . TRBV5-1 TGCGCCAGCAGCCAGAAACGGGGTCCCGAGACCCAGTACTTC CASSQKRGPETQYF
. TRBJ1-4 TRBD1 TRBV28 TGTGCCAGCAGCCCAGGGGGGGGTGAAAAACTGTTTTTT CASSPGGGEKLFF